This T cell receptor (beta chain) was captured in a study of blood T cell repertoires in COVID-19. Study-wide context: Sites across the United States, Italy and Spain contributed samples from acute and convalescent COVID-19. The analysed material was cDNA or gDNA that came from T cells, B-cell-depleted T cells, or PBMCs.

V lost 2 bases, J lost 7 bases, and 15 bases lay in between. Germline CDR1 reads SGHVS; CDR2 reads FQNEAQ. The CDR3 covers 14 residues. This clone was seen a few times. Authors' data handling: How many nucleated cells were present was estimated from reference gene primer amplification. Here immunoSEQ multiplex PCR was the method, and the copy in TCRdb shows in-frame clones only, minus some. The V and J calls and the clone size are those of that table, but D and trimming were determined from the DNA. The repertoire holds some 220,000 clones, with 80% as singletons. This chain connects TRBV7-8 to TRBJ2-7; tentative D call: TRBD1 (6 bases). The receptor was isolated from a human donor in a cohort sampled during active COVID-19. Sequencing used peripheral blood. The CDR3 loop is CASSLSTGLGEQYF. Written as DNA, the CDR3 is TGTGCCAGCAGCTTATCCACAGGGTTAGGAGAGCAGTACTTC.